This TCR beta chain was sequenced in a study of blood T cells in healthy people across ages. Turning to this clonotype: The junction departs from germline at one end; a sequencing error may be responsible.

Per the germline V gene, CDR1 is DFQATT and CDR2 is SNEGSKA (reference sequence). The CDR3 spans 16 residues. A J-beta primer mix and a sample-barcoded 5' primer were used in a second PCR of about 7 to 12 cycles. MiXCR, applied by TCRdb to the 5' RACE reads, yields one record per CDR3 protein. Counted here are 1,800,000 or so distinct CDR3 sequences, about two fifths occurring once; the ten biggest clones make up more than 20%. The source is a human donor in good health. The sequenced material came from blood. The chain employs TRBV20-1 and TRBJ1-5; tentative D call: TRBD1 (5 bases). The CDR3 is CSARDFWGENNQPQHF. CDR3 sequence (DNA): TGCAGTGCTAGAGATTTCTGGGGGGAGAACAATCAACCCCAGCATTTT.